This T cell receptor (beta chain) was obtained from a study of cytomegalovirus exposure and HLA in healthy donors. As for this clone: Its antigen remains unknown.

The CDR3 is 14 amino acids. V lost 1 base and J lost 7, with 8 bases in between. CDR1 is LNHNV, CDR2 YYDKDF, per germline (reference sequence). In the PCR, 60 Vbeta and 13 Jbeta primers were used. Using immunoSEQ multiplex PCR, the repertoire was profiled, and TCRdb retains in-frame clones only, with some absent. The sample has some 200,000 clones; around four fifths are singletons. Overall study findings and caveats: In a later analysis, common viral pathogens appeared linked to several of the most significant clusters.

Sequenced: PBMCs. The sequence was collected from a woman in her 50s in good health and CMV-seropositive. The chain links TRBV15 to TRBJ1-6; the D gene is possibly TRBD1 (5 bases). CDR3 DNA: TGTGCCACCAGCAGAGTAGGGGAAAATTCACCCCTCCACTTT. It codes for CATSRVGENSPLHF.